Listed here are 13 T cell receptor beta chains from one sample, sequenced in a study of blood T cell repertoires in COVID-19. The table came from immunoSEQ multiplex PCR; TCRdb's copy has only in-frame clones and leaves some out. The table has about 110,000 clones, approximately 85% seen once. Sequenced: peripheral blood. These receptors all come from a woman aged 60-75 years with COVID-19, enrolled during active disease.

V usage is TRBV10-3 and J usage is TRBJ1-5; TRBD1 is a possible D gene (6 bases). Trimming cost V 10 bases and J 1 base, with 8 bases left between them. The CDR3 is made up of 12 amino acids. The germline V gene encodes CDR1 ENHRY and CDR2 SYGVKD. The CDR3 DNA follows: TGTGCCACACAGGGCAGCAATCAGCCCCAGCATTTT. Translation: CATQGSNQPQHF.

This rearrangement joins TRBV2 to TRBJ2-7, with 7 nucleotides matching TRBD2. The germline V gene has CDR1 SNHLY and CDR2 FYNNEI. V was clipped by 6 bases and J by 5 bases; unmatched bases: 1. The CDR3 sequence is 11 residues long. CDR3 loop: CASRLANEQYF. The CDR3, as DNA: TGTGCCAGCAGACTAGCGAACGAGCAGTACTTC.

V and J are TRBV5-6 and TRBJ1-4; 7 bases agree with TRBD1. CDR1 and CDR2 from the germline V gene are SGHDT and YYEEEE. This CDR3 is built from 15 residues. J was trimmed by 3 bases and V by 3 bases; bases with no gene match: 5. The CDR3 here is CASSSRTGANEKLFF. The CDR3, as DNA: TGTGCCAGCAGCTCACGGACAGGAGCTAATGAAAAACTGTTTTTT.

The genes are TRBV15 and TRBJ1-2; tentatively, D is TRBD1 (5 bases). This CDR3 region has 17 residues. Per the germline V gene, CDR1 is LNHNV and CDR2 is YYDKDF (reference sequence). V was trimmed by 0 bases and J by 0 bases, leaving 14 bases between them. CDR3 sequence: CATSRDSFGGANYGYTF. The CDR3 nucleotides read TGTGCCACCAGCAGAGATTCCTTCGGGGGGGCTAACTATGGCTACACCTTC.

J is TRBJ2-1 and V is TRBV25-1; TRBD2 aligns across 12 bases. The germline gives CDR1 MGHDK, CDR2 SYGVNS. The CDR3 runs 17 residues. V trimming: 3 bases; J trimming: 10 bases; junction bases outside the gene matches: 13. CDR3 residues: CASSDSRTSGALGEQFF. For the CDR3, the DNA is TGTGCCAGCAGTGATTCTCGGACTAGCGGGGCGCTGGGGGAGCAGTTCTTC. The variable domain in full, with the rest retrieved from reference TRBV25-1 and TRBJ2-1, is EADIYQTPRYLVIGTGKKITLECSQTMGHDKMYWYQQDPGMELHLIHYSYGVNSTEKGDLSSESTVSRIRTEHFPLTLESARPSHTSQYLCASSDSRTSGALGEQFFGPGTRLTVL.

The chain is built from TRBV7-6 and TRBJ2-5, with 10 bases identical to TRBD2. V lost 0 bases, J lost 5 bases, and 9 bases stayed unmatched. The germline CDR1 and CDR2 sequences are SGHVS and FNYEAQ. CDR3 size: 17 residues. The CDR3 loop reads CASSLARTSGGGETQYF. The CDR3 bases are TGTGCCAGCAGCTTAGCGCGGACTAGCGGAGGGGGGGAGACCCAGTACTTC.

The DNA of the CDR3 is TGCGCCAGCAGCCATGCCGGGTCCCTCAGCTACACCTTC. It codes for CASSHAGSLSYTF. V gene TRBV4-3 combines with J gene TRBJ1-2; D uncertain. Germline-derived CDR1 and CDR2 are LGHNA and YSLEER. V was trimmed by 3 bases and J by 9 bases, leaving 14 bases between them. The length of the CDR3 is 13 residues.

This chain links TRBV9 with TRBJ1-1; 7 positions match TRBD1. The CDR3 covers 15 residues. Germline assignment: CDR1 SGDLS and CDR2 YYNGEE. V shed 6 bases and J 4 bases; nucleotides not matched to a gene: 12. The CDR3 region is CASTPVPTGSTEAFF. The CDR3 bases are TGTGCCAGCACTCCGGTACCGACAGGGTCCACTGAAGCTTTCTTT.

This chain links TRBV7-9 with TRBJ2-1, with TRBD2 as a possible D gene (7 bases). Germline values: CDR1 SEHNR, CDR2 FQNEAQ (reference sequence). CDR3 length: 15 amino acids. Trimming cost V 0 bases and J 6 bases, with 12 bases left between them. CDR3 nucleotide sequence: TGTGCCAGCAGCTTAGCGCGGGGGCCACTCAATGAGCAGTTCTTC. This sequence encodes CASSLARGPLNEQFF.

The chain has TRBV20-1 and TRBJ1-6; no firm D call. CDR3 length: 13 residues. V lost 3 bases, J lost 5 bases, and 8 bases lay in between. Germline V CDR1 and CDR2: DFQATT, SNEGSKA (reference sequence). CDR3 region: CSASGSNNSPLHF. The CDR3 DNA reads as TGCAGTGCTAGTGGCAGTAATAATTCACCCCTCCACTTT.

V usage is TRBV6-2 or TRBV6-3 and J usage is TRBJ2-4, with 10 bases lining up with TRBD1. Losses at the gene ends were 2 bases for V and 6 bases for J; bases not matched to a gene: 4. This CDR3 spans 15 amino acids. CDR1 is MNHEY, CDR2 SVGEGT, per germline. The CDR3 DNA reads as TGTGCCAGCAGTTACCCCCGGGACAGGGGAAACATTCAGTACTTC. Encoded protein: CASSYPRDRGNIQYF.

This chain connects TRBV6-4 to TRBJ1-5, with TRBD1 as a possible D gene (6 bases). Trimming removed 3 bases at V and 5 bases at J, with 14 bases between. Germline-derived CDR1 and CDR2 are MRHNA and SNTAGT. The CDR3 is made up of 15 amino acids. DNA of the CDR3: TGTGCCAGCAGTGAGACACCGGGGGGCTATCAGCCCCAGCATTTT. As protein: CASSETPGGYQPQHF.

The chain is built from TRBV5-4 and TRBJ1-2, with D unresolved. The CDR3 is made up of 15 amino acids. Per germline, CDR1 SGHNT and CDR2 YYREEE (reference sequence). V was trimmed by 5 bases and J by 1 base, leaving 15 bases between them. CDR3 nucleotide sequence: TGTGCCAGCAGGGGCCCCCTAAACGATAACTATGGCTACACCTTC. Translated, it gives CASRGPLNDNYGYTF.